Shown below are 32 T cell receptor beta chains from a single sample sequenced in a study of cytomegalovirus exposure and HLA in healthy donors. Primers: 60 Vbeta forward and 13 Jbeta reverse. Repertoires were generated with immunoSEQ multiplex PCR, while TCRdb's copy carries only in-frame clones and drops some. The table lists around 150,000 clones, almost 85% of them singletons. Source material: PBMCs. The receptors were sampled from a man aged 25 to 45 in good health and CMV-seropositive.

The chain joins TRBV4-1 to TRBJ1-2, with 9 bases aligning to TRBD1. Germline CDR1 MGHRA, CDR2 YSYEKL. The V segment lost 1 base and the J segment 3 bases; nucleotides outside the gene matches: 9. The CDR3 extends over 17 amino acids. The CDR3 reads CASSQGHTGGADYGYTF. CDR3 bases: TGCGCCAGCAGCCAAGGACACACAGGGGGCGCGGACTATGGCTACACCTTC.

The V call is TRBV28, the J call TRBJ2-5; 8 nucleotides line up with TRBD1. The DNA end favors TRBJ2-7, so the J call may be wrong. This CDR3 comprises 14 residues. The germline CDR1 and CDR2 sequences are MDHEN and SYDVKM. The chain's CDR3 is CASSWGTGDYEQYF. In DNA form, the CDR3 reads TGTGCCAGCAGTTGGGGGACAGGAGATTACGAGCAGTACTTC.

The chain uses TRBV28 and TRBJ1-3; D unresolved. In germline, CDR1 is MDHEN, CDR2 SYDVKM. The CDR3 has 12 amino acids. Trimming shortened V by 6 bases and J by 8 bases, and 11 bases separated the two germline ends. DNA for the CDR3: TGTGCCAGCAGCGTCCGGAGGGACACCATATATTTT. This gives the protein CASSVRRDTIYF.

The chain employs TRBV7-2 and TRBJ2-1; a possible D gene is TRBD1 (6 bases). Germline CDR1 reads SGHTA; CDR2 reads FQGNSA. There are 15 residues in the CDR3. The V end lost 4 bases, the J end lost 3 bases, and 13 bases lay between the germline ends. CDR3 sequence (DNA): TGTGCCAGCAGCTATAGGACAGCCGGCTACAATGAGCAGTTCTTC. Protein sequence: CASSYRTAGYNEQFF.

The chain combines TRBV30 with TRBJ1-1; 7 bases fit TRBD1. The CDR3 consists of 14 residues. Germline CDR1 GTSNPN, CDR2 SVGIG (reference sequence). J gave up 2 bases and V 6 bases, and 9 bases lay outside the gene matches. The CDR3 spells CACLRDRTNTEAFF. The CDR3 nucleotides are TGTGCCTGCCTTAGGGACAGAACTAACACTGAAGCTTTCTTT.

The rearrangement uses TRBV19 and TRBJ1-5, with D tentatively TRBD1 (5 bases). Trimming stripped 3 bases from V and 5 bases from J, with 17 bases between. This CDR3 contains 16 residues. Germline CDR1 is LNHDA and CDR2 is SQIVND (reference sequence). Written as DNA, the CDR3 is TGTGCCAGTAGTATCCTCACTGGTGCGGGGGATCAGCCCCAGCATTTT. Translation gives CASSILTGAGDQPQHF.

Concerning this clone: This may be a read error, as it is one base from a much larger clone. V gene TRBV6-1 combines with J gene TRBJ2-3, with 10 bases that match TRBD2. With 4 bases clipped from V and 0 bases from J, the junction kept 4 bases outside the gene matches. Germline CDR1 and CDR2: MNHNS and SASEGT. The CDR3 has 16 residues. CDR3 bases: TGTGCCAGCAGTGCGGGACTAGCGACTAGCACAGATACGCAGTATTTT. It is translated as CASSAGLATSTDTQYF.

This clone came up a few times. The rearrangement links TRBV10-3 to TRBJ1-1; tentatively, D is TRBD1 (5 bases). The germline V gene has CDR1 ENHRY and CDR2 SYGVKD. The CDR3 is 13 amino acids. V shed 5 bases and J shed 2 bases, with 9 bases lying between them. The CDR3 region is CAISRGDNTEAFF. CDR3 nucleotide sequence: TGTGCCATCAGTAGGGGCGATAACACTGAAGCTTTCTTT.

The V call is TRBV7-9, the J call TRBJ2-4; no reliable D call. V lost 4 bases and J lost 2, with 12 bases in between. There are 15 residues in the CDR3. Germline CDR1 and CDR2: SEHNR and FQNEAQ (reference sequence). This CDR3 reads CASSSDLVPKNIQYF. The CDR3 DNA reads TGTGCCAGCAGCTCAGATCTGGTGCCCAAAAACATTCAGTACTTC.

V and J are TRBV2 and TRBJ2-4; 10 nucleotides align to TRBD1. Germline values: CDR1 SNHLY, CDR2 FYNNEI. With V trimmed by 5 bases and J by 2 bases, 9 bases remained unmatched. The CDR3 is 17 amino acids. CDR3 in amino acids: CASSIDRGLGTKNIQYF. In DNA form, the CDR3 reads TGTGCCAGCAGTATTGACAGGGGGCTGGGGACCAAAAACATTCAGTACTTC.

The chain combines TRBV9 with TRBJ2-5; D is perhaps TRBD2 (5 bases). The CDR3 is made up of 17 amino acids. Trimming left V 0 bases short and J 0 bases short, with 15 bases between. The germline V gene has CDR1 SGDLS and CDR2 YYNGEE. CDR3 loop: CASSVGEDFTYQETQYF. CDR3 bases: TGTGCCAGCAGCGTAGGTGAGGACTTCACTTACCAAGAGACCCAGTACTTC.

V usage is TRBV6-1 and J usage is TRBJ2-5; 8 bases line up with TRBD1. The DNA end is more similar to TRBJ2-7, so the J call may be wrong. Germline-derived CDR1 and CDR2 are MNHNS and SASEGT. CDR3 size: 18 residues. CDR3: CASSEMKQGVWVHYEQYF. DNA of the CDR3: TGTGCCAGCAGTGAAATGAAACAGGGGGTCTGGGTTCATTACGAGCAGTACTTC.

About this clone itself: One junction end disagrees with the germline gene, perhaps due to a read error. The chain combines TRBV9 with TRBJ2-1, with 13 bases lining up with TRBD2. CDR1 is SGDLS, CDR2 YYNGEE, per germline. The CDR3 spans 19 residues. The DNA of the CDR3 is TGTGCCAGCAGCGCTCCTACTAGCGGGGGGGCGGGGTCCTTCAATGAGCAGTTCTTC. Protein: CASSAPTSGGAGSFNEQFF.

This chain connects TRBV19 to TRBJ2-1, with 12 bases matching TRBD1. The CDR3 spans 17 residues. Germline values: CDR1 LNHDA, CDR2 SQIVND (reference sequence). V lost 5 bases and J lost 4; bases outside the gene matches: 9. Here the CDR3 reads CASSESGTGGRYNEQFF. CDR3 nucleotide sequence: TGTGCCAGTAGTGAATCCGGGACAGGGGGCCGGTACAATGAGCAGTTCTTC.

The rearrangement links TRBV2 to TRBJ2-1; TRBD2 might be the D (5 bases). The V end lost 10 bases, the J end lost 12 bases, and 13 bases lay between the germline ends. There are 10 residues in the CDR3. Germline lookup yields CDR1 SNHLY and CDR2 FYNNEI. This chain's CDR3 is CATRGLAQFF. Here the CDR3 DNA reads TGTGCCACTAGAGGGCTAGCGCAGTTCTTC.

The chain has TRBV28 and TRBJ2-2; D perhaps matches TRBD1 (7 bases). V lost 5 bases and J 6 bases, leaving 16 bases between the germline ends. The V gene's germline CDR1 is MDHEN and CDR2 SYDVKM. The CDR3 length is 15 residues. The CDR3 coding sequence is TGTGCCAGCAGTAGGGGAACAGGGGAGGCCGGGGAGCTGTTTTTT. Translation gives CASSRGTGEAGELFF. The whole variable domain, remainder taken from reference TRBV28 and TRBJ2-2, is DVKVTQSSRYLVKRTGEKVFLECVQDMDHENMFWYRQDPGLGLRLIYFSYDVKMKEKGDIPEGYSVSREKKERFSLILESASTNQTSMYLCASSRGTGEAGELFFGEGSRLTVL.

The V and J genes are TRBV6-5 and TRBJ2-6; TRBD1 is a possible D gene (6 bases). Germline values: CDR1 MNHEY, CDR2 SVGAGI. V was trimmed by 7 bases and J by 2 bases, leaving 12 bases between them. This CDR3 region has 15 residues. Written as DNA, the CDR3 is TGTGCCAGCACCACCTCAGGGGCTGGGGCCAACGTCCTGACTTTC. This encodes CASTTSGAGANVLTF.

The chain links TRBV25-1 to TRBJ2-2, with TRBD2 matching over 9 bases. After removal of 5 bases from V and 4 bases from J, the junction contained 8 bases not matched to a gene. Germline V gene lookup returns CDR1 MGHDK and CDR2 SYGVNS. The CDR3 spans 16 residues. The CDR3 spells CASSRLAEEVTGELFF. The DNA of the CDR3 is TGTGCCAGCAGTAGACTAGCGGAGGAGGTCACCGGGGAGCTGTTTTTT.

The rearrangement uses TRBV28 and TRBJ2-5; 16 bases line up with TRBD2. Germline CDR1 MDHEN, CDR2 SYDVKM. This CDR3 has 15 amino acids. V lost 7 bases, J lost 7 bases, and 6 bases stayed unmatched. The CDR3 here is CASTPGTSGGGTQYF. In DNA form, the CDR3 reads TGTGCCAGCACTCCAGGGACTAGCGGGGGGGGGACCCAGTACTTC. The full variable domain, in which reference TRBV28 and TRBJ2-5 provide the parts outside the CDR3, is DVKVTQSSRYLVKRTGEKVFLECVQDMDHENMFWYRQDPGLGLRLIYFSYDVKMKEKGDIPEGYSVSREKKERFSLILESASTNQTSMYLCASTPGTSGGGTQYFGPGTRLLVL.

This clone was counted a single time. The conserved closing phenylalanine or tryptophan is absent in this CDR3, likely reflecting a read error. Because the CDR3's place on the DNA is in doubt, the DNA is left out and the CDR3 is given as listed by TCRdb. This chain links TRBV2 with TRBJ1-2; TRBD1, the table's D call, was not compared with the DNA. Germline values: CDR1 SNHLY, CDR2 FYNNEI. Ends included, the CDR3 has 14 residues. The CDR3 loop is CASAGQLNTPLLVI.

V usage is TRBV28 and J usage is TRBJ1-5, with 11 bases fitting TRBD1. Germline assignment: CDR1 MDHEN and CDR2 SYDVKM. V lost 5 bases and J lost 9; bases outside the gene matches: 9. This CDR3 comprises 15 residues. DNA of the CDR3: TGTGCCAGCAGTCCGGGACAGGGGGGTCCACGGCCCCAGCATTTT. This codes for CASSPGQGGPRPQHF.

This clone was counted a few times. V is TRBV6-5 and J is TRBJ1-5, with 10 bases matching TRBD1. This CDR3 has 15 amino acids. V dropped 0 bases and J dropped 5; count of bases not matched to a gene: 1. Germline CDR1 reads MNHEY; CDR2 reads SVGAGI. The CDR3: CASSYSGQGHQPQHF. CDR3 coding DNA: TGTGCCAGCAGTTACTCGGGACAGGGGCATCAGCCCCAGCATTTT.

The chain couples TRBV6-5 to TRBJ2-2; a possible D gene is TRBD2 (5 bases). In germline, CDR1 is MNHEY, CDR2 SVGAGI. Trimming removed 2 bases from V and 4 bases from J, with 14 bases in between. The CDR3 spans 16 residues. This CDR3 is CASSYLRVRGTGELFF. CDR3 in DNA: TGTGCCAGCAGTTACCTGAGGGTGCGAGGCACCGGGGAGCTGTTTTTT.

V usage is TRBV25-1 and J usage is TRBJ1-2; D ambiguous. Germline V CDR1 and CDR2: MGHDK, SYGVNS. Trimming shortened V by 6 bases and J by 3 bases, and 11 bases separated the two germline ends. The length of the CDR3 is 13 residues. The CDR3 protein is CASSRDGHYGYTF. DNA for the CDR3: TGTGCCAGCAGCCGGGATGGGCACTATGGCTACACCTTC.

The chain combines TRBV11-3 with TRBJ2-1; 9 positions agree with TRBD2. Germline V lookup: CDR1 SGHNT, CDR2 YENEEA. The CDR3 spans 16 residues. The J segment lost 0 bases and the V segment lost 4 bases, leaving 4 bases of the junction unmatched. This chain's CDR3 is CASSSLAGSSYNEQFF. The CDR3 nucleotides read TGTGCCAGCAGCTCCCTAGCGGGAAGCTCCTACAATGAGCAGTTCTTC.

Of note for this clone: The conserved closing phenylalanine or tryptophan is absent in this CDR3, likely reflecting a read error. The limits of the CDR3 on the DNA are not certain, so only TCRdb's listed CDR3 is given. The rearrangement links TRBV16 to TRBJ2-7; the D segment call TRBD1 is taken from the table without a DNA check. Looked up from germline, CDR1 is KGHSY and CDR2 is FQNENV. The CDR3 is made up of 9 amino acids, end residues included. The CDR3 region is CASSGAGSL.

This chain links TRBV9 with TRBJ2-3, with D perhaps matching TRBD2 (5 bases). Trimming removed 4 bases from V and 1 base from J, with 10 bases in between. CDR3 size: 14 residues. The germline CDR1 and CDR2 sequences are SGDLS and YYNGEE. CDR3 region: CASSQGRGTDTQYF. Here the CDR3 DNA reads TGTGCCAGCAGCCAAGGGCGGGGCACAGATACGCAGTATTTT.

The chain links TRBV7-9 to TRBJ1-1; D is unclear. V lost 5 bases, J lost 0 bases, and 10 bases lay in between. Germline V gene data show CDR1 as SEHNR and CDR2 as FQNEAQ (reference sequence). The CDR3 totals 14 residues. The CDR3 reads CASSQRVLNTEAFF. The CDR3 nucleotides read TGTGCCAGCAGCCAGAGGGTTTTGAACACTGAAGCTTTCTTT.

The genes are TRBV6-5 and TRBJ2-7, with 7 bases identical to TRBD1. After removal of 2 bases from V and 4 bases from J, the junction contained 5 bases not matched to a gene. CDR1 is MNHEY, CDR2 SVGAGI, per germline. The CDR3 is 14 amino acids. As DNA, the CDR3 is TGTGCCAGCAGTTACAGGGGGCGCGGGTACGAGCAGTACTTC. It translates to CASSYRGRGYEQYF.

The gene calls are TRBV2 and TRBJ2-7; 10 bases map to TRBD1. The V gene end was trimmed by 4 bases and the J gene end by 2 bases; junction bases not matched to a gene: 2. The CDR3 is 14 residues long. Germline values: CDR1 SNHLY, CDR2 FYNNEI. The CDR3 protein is CASSGTGGAYEQYF. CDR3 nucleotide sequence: TGTGCCAGCAGTGGGACAGGGGGTGCCTACGAGCAGTACTTC.

The CDR3 DNA reads as TGCGCCAGCAGCTCTCAAGAGACCCAGTACTTC. This sequence encodes CASSSQETQYF. The V call is TRBV5-1, the J call TRBJ2-5; D not resolved. Per the germline V gene, CDR1 is SGHRS and CDR2 is YFSETQ. V was shortened by 3 bases and J by 2 bases, with 2 bases between the two germline ends. This CDR3 is built from 11 residues.

The CDR3 is CASSLAGWYNEQFF. The CDR3 DNA reads TGTGCCAGCAGCTTAGCGGGCTGGTACAATGAGCAGTTCTTC. This chain connects TRBV7-9 to TRBJ2-1; no clear D gene. CDR1 is SEHNR and CDR2 is FQNEAQ in the germline V gene (reference sequence). V gave up 0 bases and J gave up 4 bases, with 7 bases separating them. The CDR3 length is 14 residues.